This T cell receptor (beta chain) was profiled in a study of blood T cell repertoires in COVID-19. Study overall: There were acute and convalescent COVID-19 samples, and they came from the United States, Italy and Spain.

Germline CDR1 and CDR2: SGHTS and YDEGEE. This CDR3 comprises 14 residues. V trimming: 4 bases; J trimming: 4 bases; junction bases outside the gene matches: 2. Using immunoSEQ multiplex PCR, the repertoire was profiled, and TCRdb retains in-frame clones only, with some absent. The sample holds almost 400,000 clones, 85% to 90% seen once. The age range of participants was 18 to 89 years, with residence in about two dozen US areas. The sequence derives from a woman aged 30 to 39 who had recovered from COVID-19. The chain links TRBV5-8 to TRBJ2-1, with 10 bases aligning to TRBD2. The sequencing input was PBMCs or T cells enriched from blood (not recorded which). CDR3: CASSKGLAYNEQFF. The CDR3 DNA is TGTGCCAGCAGCAAGGGACTAGCGTACAATGAGCAGTTCTTC.